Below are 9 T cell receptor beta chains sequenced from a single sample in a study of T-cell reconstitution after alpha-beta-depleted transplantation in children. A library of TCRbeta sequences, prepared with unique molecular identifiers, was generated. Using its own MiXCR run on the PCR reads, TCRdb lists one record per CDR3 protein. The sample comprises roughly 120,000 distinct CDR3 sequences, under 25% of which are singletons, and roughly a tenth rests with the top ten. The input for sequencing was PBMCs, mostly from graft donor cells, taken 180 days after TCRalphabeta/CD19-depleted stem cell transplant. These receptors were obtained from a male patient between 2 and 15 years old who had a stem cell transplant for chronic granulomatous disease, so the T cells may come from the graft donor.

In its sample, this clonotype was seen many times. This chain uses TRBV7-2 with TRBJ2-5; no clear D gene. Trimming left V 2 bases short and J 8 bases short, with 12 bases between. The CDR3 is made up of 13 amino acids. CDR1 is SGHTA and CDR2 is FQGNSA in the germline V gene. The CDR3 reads CASSLKGGDTQYF. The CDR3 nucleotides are TGTGCCAGCAGCTTAAAAGGTGGAGACACCCAGTACTTC.

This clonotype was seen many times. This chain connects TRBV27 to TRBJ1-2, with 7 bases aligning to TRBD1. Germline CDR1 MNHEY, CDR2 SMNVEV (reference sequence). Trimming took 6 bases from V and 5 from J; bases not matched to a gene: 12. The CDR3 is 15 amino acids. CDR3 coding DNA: TGTGCCAGCAGACGAACTTCAGGGACAGATTATGGCTACACCTTC. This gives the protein CASRRTSGTDYGYTF.

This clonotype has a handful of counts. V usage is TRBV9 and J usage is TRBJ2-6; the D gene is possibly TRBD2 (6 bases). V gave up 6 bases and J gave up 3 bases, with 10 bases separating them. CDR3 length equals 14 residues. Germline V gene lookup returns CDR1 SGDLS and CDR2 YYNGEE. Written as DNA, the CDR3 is TGTGCCAGCACAAGGGACTTTGGGGCCAACGTCCTGACTTTC. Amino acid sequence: CASTRDFGANVLTF. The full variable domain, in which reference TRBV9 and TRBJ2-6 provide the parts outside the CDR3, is DSGVTQTPKHLITATGQRVTLRCSPRSGDLSVYWYQQSLDQGLQFLIQYYNGEERAKGNILERFSAQQFPDLHSELNLSSLELGDSALYFCASTRDFGANVLTFGAGSRLTVL.

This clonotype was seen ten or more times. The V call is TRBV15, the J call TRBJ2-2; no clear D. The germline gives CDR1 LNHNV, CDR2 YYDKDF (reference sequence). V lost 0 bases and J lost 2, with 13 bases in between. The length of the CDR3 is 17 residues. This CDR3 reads CATSRDVAKPNTGELFF. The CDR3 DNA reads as TGTGCCACCAGCAGAGATGTCGCCAAACCTAACACCGGGGAGCTGTTTTTT. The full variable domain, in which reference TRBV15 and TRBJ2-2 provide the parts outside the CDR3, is DAMVIQNPRYQVTQFGKPVTLSCSQTLNHNVMYWYQQKSSQAPKLLFHYYDKDFNNEADTPDNFQSRRPNTSFCFLDIRSPGLGDTAMYLCATSRDVAKPNTGELFFGEGSRLTVL.

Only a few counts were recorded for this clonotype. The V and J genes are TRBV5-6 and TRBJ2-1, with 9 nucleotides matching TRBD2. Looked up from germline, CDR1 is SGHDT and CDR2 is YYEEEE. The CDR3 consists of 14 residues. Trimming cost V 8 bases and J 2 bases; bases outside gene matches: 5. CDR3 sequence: CASRREGPYNEQFF. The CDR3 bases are TGTGCCAGTAGGCGGGAGGGGCCCTACAATGAGCAGTTCTTC. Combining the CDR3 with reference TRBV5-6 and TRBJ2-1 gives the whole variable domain DAGVTQSPTHLIKTRGQQVTLRCSPKSGHDTVSWYQQALGQGPQFIFQYYEEEERQRGNFPDRFSGHQFPNYSSELNVNALLLGDSALYLCASRREGPYNEQFFGPGTRLTVL.

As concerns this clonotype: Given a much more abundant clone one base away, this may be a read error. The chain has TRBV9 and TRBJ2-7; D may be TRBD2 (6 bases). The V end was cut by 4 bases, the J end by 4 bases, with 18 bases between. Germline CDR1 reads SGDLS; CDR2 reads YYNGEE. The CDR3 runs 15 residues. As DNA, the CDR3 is TGTGCCAGCAGCTCCCGAACTCGCGGGATTTACGAGCAGTACTTC. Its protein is CASSSRTRGIYEQYF.

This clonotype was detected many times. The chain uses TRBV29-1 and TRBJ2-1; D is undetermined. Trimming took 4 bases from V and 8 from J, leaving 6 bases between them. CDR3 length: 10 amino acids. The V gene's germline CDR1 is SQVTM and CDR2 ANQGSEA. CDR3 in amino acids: CSVGAYEQFF. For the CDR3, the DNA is TGCAGCGTTGGGGCGTATGAGCAGTTCTTC.

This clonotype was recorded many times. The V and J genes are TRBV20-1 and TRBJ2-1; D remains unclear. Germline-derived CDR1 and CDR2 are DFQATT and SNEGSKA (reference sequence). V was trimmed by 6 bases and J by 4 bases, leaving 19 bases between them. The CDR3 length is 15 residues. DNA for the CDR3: TGCAGTGCACTGGACCGACGGACCCCTTACAATGAGCAGTTCTTC. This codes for CSALDRRTPYNEQFF.

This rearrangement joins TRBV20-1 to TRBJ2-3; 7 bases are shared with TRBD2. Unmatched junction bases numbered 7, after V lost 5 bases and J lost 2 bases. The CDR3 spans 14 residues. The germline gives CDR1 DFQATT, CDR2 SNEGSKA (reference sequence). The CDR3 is CSAHGGMNTDTQYF. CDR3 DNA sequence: TGCAGTGCTCACGGGGGGATGAACACAGATACGCAGTATTTT.